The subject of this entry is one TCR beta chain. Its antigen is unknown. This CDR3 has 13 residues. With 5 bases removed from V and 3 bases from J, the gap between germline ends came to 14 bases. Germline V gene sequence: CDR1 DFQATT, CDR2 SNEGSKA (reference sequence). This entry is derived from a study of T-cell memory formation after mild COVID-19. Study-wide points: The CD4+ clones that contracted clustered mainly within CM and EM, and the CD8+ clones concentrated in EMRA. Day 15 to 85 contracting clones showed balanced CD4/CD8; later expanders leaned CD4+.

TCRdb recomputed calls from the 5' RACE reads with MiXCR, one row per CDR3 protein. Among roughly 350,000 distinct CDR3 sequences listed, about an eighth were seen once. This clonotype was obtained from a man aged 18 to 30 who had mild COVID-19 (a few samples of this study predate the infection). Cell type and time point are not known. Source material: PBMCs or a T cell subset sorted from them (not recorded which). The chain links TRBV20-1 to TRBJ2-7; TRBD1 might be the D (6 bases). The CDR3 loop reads CSARAPDSYEQYV. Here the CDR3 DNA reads TGCAGTGCTCGAGCCCCGGACAGCTACGAGCAGTACGTC.